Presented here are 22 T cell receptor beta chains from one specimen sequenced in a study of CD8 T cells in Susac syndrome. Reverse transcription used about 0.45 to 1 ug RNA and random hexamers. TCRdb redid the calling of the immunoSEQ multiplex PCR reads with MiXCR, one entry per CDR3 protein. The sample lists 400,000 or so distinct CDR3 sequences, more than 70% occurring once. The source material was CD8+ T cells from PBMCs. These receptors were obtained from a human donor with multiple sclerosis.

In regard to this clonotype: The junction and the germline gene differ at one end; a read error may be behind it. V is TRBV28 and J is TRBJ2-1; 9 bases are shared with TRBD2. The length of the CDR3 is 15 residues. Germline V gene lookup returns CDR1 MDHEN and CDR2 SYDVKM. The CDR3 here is CASSPVVAGEDDQFF. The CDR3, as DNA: TGTGCCAGCAGCCCAGTTGTAGCGGGAGAAGATGATCAGTTCTTC.

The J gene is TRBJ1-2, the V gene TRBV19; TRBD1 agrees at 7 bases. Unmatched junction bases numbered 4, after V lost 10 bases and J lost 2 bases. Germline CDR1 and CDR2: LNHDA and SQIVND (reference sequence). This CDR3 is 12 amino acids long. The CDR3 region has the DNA TGTGCCACGGCGACAGGGAACTATGGCTACACCTTC. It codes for CATATGNYGYTF.

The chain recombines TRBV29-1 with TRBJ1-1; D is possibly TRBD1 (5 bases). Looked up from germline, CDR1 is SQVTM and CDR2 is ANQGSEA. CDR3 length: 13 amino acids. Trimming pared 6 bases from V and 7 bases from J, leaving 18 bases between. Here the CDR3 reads CSVKGTPGGEAFF. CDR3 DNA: TGCAGCGTCAAGGGGACCCCGGGCGGTGAAGCTTTCTTT.

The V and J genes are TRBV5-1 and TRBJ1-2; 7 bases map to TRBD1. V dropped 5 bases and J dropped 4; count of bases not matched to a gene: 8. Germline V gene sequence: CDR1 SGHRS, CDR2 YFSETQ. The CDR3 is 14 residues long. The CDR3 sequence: CASSEGGITYGYTF. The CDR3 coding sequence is TGCGCCAGCAGTGAAGGGGGCATTACCTATGGCTACACCTTC.

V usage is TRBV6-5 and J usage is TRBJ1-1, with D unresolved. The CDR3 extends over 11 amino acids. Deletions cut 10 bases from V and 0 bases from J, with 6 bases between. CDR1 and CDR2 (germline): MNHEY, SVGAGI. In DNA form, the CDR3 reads TGTGCCACTGAGATGAACACTGAAGCTTTCTTT. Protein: CATEMNTEAFF.

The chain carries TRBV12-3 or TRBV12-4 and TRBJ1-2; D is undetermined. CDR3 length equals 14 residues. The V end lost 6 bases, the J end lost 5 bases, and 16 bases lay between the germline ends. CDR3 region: CASSTTPRAYGYTF. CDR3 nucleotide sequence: TGTGCCAGCAGCACTACGCCTCGGGCGTATGGCTACACCTTC.

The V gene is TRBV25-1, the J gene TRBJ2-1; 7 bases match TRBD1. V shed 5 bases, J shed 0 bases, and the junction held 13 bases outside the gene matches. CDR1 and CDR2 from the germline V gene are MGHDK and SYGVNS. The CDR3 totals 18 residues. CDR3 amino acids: CASSTLGTDPSSYNEQFF. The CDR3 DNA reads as TGTGCCAGCAGTACCCTGGGGACAGACCCCAGCTCCTACAATGAGCAGTTCTTC.

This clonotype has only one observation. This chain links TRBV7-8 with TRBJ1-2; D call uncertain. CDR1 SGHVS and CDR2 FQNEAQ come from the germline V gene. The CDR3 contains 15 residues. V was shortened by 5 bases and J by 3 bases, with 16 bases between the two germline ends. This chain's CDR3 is CASSPLPPLYYGYTF. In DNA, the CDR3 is TGTGCCAGCAGCCCCCTCCCCCCGCTTTACTATGGCTACACCTTC.

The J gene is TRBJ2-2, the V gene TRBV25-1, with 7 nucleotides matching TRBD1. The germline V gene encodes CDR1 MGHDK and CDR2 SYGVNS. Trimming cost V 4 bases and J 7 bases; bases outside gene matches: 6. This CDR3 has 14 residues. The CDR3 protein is CASSVGTAVGELFF. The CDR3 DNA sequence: TGTGCCAGCAGTGTCGGGACAGCGGTCGGGGAGCTGTTTTTT.

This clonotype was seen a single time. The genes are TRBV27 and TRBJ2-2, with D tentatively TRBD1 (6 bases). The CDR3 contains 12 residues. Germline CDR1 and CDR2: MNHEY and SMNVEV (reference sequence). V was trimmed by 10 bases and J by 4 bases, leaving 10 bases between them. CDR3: CAILGATGELFF. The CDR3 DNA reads TGTGCCATCTTGGGGGCCACCGGGGAGCTGTTTTTT.

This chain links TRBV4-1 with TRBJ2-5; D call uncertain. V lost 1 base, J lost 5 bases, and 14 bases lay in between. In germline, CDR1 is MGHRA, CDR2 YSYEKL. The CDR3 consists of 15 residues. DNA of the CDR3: TGCGCCAGCAGCCAAGTTTCTCAGCCGAGCGAGACCCAGTACTTC. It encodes CASSQVSQPSETQYF.

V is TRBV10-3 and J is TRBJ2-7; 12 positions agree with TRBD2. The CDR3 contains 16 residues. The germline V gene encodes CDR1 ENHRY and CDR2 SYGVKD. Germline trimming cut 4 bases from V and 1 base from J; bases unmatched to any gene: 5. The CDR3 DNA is TGTGCCATCAGTGGACTAGCGGGAGCCAAATCCTACGAGCAGTACTTC. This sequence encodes CAISGLAGAKSYEQYF.

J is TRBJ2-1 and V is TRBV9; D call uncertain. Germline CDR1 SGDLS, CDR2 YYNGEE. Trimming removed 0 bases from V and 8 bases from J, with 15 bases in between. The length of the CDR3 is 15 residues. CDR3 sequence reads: CASSVDNEESDEQFF. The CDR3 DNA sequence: TGTGCCAGCAGCGTAGATAATGAGGAATCCGATGAGCAGTTCTTC.

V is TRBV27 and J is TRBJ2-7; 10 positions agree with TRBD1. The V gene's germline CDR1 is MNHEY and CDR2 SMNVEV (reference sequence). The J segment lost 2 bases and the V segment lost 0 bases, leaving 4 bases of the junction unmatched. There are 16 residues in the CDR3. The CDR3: CASSLSGQGTAYEQYF. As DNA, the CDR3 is TGTGCCAGCAGTTTATCGGGACAGGGGACAGCCTACGAGCAGTACTTC.

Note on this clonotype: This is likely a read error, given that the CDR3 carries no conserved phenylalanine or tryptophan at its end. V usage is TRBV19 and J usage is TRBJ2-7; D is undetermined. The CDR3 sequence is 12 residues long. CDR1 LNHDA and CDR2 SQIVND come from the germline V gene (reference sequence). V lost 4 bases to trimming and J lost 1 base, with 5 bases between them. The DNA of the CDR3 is TGTGCCAGTAGTACAGGTTCCTACGAGCAGTACCTC. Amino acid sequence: CASSTGSYEQYL.

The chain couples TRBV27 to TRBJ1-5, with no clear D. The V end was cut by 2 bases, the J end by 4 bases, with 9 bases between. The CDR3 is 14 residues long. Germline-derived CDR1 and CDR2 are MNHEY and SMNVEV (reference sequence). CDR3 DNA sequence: TGTGCCAGCAGTTTAACGCCGTCAAATCAGCCCCAGCATTTT. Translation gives CASSLTPSNQPQHF.

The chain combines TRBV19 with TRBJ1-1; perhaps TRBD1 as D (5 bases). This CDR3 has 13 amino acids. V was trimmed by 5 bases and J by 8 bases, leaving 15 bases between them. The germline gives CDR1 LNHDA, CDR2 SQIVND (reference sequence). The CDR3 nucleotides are TGTGCCAGTAGTTTTCGGACAACCATAGAAGCTTTCTTT. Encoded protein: CASSFRTTIEAFF.

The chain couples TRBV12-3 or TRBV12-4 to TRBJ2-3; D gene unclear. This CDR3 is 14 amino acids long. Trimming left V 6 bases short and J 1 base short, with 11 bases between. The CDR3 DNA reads TGTGCCAGCAGCCCTGTGTTTGGCACAGATACGCAGTATTTT. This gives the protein CASSPVFGTDTQYF.

The chain's CDR3 is CASSRREVGNQPQHF. CDR3 nucleotide sequence: TGCGCCAGCAGCCGCAGGGAGGTCGGCAATCAGCCCCAGCATTTT. The chain uses TRBV4-1 and TRBJ1-5, with a tentative D call TRBD1 (5 bases). The CDR3 consists of 15 residues. V lost 4 bases and J lost 2, with 12 bases in between. Germline values: CDR1 MGHRA, CDR2 YSYEKL.

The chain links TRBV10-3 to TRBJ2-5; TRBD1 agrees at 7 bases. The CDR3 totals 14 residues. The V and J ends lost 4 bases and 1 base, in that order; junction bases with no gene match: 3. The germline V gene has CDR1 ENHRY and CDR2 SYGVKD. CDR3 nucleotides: TGTGCCATCAGTGTACAGGGGACCCAAGAGACCCAGTACTTC. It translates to CAISVQGTQETQYF.

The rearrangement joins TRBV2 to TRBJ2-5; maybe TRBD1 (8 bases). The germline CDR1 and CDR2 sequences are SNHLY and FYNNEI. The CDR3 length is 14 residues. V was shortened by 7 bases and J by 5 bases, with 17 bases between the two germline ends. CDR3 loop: CASILTGEGETQYF. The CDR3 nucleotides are TGTGCCAGCATTCTGACAGGGGAGGGCGAGACCCAGTACTTC.

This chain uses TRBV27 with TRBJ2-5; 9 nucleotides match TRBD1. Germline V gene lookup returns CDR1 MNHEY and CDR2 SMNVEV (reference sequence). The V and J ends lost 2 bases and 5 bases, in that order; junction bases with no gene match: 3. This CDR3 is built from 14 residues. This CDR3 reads CASSLMGTGETQYF. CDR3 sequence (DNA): TGTGCCAGCAGTTTAATGGGGACAGGGGAGACCCAGTACTTC.